The 30 T cell receptor beta chains given below trace back to one sample, sequenced in a study of blood T cell repertoires in COVID-19. TCRdb keeps only in-frame clones here, not all; method: immunoSEQ multiplex PCR. The table includes a few hundred thousand clones, around 89% detected once. The sample taken for sequencing was peripheral blood. The receptors shown here come from a man aged 25-45 years with acute or convalescent COVID-19.

This rearrangement joins TRBV4-1 to TRBJ2-5; 11 positions match TRBD2. The CDR3 sequence is 16 residues long. Germline values: CDR1 MGHRA, CDR2 YSYEKL. J lost 5 bases, V lost 4 bases, and 9 bases had no gene match. As DNA, the CDR3 is TGCGCCAGCAGCCCCCCGGGACTAGCGGTTCGGGAGACCCAGTACTTC. Protein: CASSPPGLAVRETQYF.

This chain uses TRBV12-5 with TRBJ1-1, with 7 bases identical to TRBD1. Trimming took 5 bases from V and 0 from J; bases not matched to a gene: 6. CDR1 LGHNT and CDR2 FRNRAP come from the germline V gene. This CDR3 has 15 residues. CDR3 region: CASGRTTGLNTEAFF. For the CDR3, the DNA is TGTGCTAGTGGTCGCACGACAGGGTTGAACACTGAAGCTTTCTTT. The variable domain in full, with the rest retrieved from reference TRBV12-5 and TRBJ1-1, is DARVTQTPRHKVTEMGQEVTMRCQPILGHNTVFWYRQTMMQGLELLAYFRNRAPLDDSGMPKDRFSAEMPDATLATLKIQPSEPRDSAVYFCASGRTTGLNTEAFFGQGTRLTVV.

This sequence joins TRBV16 and TRBJ2-2; D possibly corresponds to TRBD2 (5 bases). Germline values: CDR1 KGHSY, CDR2 FQNENV. V shed 0 bases and J shed 5 bases, with 13 bases lying between them. The CDR3 runs 16 residues. The CDR3 nucleotides read TGTGCCAGCAGCCAATCGAGGGTAAAGTCTACCGGGGAGCTGTTTTTT. Residues: CASSQSRVKSTGELFF.

The V gene is TRBV10-1, the J gene TRBJ2-5; 10 bases map to TRBD1. This CDR3 is built from 13 residues. Looked up from germline, CDR1 is WNHNN and CDR2 is SYGVQD (reference sequence). After removal of 9 bases from V and 4 bases from J, the junction contained 5 bases not matched to a gene. CDR3 protein: CARPTGGRETQYF. The CDR3 DNA reads as TGCGCCAGACCGACAGGGGGCCGAGAGACCCAGTACTTC.

The chain is built from TRBV2 and TRBJ1-2, with D unclear. The CDR3 runs 13 residues. V was trimmed by 5 bases and J by 4 bases, leaving 11 bases between them. The V gene's germline CDR1 is SNHLY and CDR2 FYNNEI. The CDR3 loop reads CASSIDGVYGYTF. The CDR3 nucleotides read TGTGCCAGCAGTATCGACGGAGTCTATGGCTACACCTTC. The complete variable domain, with remaining parts taken from reference TRBV2 and TRBJ1-2, reads EPEVTQTPSHQVTQMGQEVILRCVPISNHLYFYWYRQILGQKVEFLVSFYNNEISEKSEIFDDQFSVERPDGSNFTLKIRSTKLEDSAMYFCASSIDGVYGYTFGSGTRLTVV.

This clone is a singleton in its sample. The CDR3 sequence: CAWSVRTSRSDTQYF. CDR3 coding DNA: TGTGCCTGGAGTGTAAGGACTAGTAGATCTGATACGCAGTATTTT. The genes are TRBV30 and TRBJ2-3, with 7 bases matching TRBD2. This CDR3 spans 15 amino acids. Unmatched junction bases numbered 9, after V lost 0 bases and J lost 6 bases. The V gene's germline CDR1 is GTSNPN and CDR2 SVGIG (reference sequence).

The V gene is TRBV30, the J gene TRBJ2-2, with D uncertain. In germline, CDR1 is GTSNPN, CDR2 SVGIG (reference sequence). Trimming left V 5 bases short and J 3 bases short, with 4 bases between. The CDR3 covers 11 residues. CDR3 region: CAWAYTGELFF. The CDR3 DNA is TGTGCCTGGGCGTACACCGGGGAGCTGTTTTTT.

The rearrangement joins TRBV7-6 to TRBJ2-2; TRBD1 aligns across 9 bases. Germline V gene lookup returns CDR1 SGHVS and CDR2 FNYEAQ. V shed 2 bases, J shed 3 bases, and the junction held 10 bases outside the gene matches. The CDR3 spans 18 residues. In DNA form, the CDR3 reads TGTGCCAGCAGCTTACGTTTCCCGGGACAGGGTTACACCGGGGAGCTGTTTTTT. Amino acids: CASSLRFPGQGYTGELFF. The complete variable domain, with remaining parts taken from reference TRBV7-6 and TRBJ2-2, reads GAGVSQSPRYKVTKRGQDVALRCDPISGHVSLYWYRQALGQGPEFLTYFNYEAQQDKSGLPNDRFSAERPEGSISTLTIQRTEQRDSAMYRCASSLRFPGQGYTGELFFGEGSRLTVL.

The chain links TRBV6-5 to TRBJ2-7; TRBD1 aligns across 10 bases. Germline values: CDR1 MNHEY, CDR2 SVGAGI. The ends lost 4 bases at V and 4 bases at J; junction bases unmatched: 7. The CDR3 runs to 15 residues. The CDR3 DNA is TGTGCCAGCAGTTCCCGGGACAGGGGCACGTACGAGCAGTACTTC. Its translation: CASSSRDRGTYEQYF.

This clone was picked up one time. The rearrangement uses TRBV28 and TRBJ1-2, with TRBD1 as a possible D gene (5 bases). V gave up 3 bases and J gave up 8 bases, with 7 bases separating them. The CDR3 has 11 residues. Germline CDR1 and CDR2: MDHEN and SYDVKM. The chain's CDR3 is CASSLGRGYTF. The CDR3 DNA reads TGTGCCAGCAGTTTGGGGCGCGGCTACACCTTC.

This chain links TRBV5-1 with TRBJ1-4, with D uncertain. V lost 3 bases to trimming and J lost 6 bases, with 9 bases between them. The length of the CDR3 is 13 residues. In germline, CDR1 is SGHRS, CDR2 YFSETQ. CDR3 sequence: CASSSLPDEKLFF. The CDR3 coding sequence is TGCGCCAGCAGCTCCCTCCCGGATGAAAAACTGTTTTTT.

The chain recombines TRBV5-4 with TRBJ2-1; D is ambiguous. The CDR3 is 15 amino acids. Per the germline V gene, CDR1 is SGHNT and CDR2 is YYREEE (reference sequence). V was cut by 4 bases and J by 7 bases, with 18 bases left in between. This CDR3 is CASSDLGSGLNEQFF. The DNA for the CDR3 is TGTGCCAGCAGCGATCTGGGCTCCGGCCTAAATGAGCAGTTCTTC.

V and J are TRBV30 and TRBJ1-1, with 10 nucleotides matching TRBD1. Losses at the gene ends were 8 bases for V and 3 bases for J; bases not matched to a gene: 12. Germline CDR1 GTSNPN, CDR2 SVGIG (reference sequence). The CDR3 is 15 residues long. CDR3 DNA sequence: TGTGCCGGCGGACAGGGGGTAGTTTGGGACACTGAAGCTTTCTTT. It translates to CAGGQGVVWDTEAFF.

The CDR3 reads CASSQGQKLFF. CDR3 nucleotide sequence: TGCGCCAGCAGCCAAGGACAGAAACTGTTTTTT. The rearrangement joins TRBV4-1 to TRBJ1-4; possible D gene TRBD1, 5 bases. Germline CDR1 reads MGHRA; CDR2 reads YSYEKL. With 1 base removed from V and 11 bases from J, the gap between germline ends came to 5 bases. The CDR3 contains 11 residues.

The chain combines TRBV4-1 with TRBJ1-2, with 7 bases aligning to TRBD1. Trimming removed 3 bases from V and 4 bases from J; junction bases left unmatched: 11. Germline CDR1 and CDR2: MGHRA and YSYEKL. This CDR3 has 16 residues. Here the CDR3 reads CASSHASTGRAYGYTF. In DNA form, the CDR3 reads TGCGCCAGCAGCCACGCTTCGACAGGGCGGGCCTATGGCTACACCTTC.

Of note for this clone: Other DNA sequences in this sample translate to the same CDR3. The V and J genes are TRBV6-5 and TRBJ1-5; a possible D gene is TRBD1 (5 bases). This CDR3 has 13 residues. Germline V lookup: CDR1 MNHEY, CDR2 SVGAGI. V was pared by 6 bases and J by 7 bases, with 13 bases between. CDR3 DNA: TGTGCCAGCAGAGGGACTTCAGGGCAGCCCCAGCATTTT. Its protein product is CASRGTSGQPQHF.

The chain combines TRBV5-1 with TRBJ2-1, with 7 bases that match TRBD2. The CDR3 contains 16 residues. V lost 4 bases, J lost 4 bases, and 11 bases stayed unmatched. CDR1 and CDR2 (germline): SGHRS, YFSETQ. The CDR3 DNA sequence: TGCGCCAGCAGCCCGGACGCGACTAGCTGGTACAATGAGCAGTTCTTC. Translating gives CASSPDATSWYNEQFF. Using reference TRBV5-1 and TRBJ2-1 for the parts outside the CDR3, the full variable domain is KAGVTQTPRYLIKTRGQQVTLSCSPISGHRSVSWYQQTPGQGLQFLFEYFSETQRNKGNFPGRFSGRQFSNSRSEMNVSTLELGDSALYLCASSPDATSWYNEQFFGPGTRLTVL.

This chain uses TRBV6-1 with TRBJ2-5; D ambiguous. The germline gives CDR1 MNHNS, CDR2 SASEGT. Trimming took 1 base from V and 1 from J, leaving 7 bases between them. The CDR3 is 14 residues long. CDR3 region: CASSEGGTQETQYF. DNA of the CDR3: TGTGCCAGCAGTGAAGGCGGCACCCAAGAGACCCAGTACTTC.

This chain uses TRBV28 with TRBJ2-7; 7 nucleotides agree with TRBD1. V gave up 4 bases and J gave up 2 bases; unmatched junction bases: 2. This CDR3 region has 13 residues. The germline CDR1 and CDR2 sequences are MDHEN and SYDVKM. The DNA of the CDR3 is TGTGCCAGCAGTTGGGGACAGCCCTACGAGCAGTACTTC. It encodes CASSWGQPYEQYF.

The rearrangement uses TRBV10-3 and TRBJ1-2, with 10 bases fitting TRBD1. The CDR3 has 15 residues. Looked up from germline, CDR1 is ENHRY and CDR2 is SYGVKD. J was trimmed by 7 bases and V by 6 bases; bases with no gene match: 11. This CDR3 is CAIRAGTGDLSGYTF. CDR3 nucleotide sequence: TGTGCCATCAGAGCCGGGACAGGGGATTTGTCTGGCTACACCTTC.

J is TRBJ1-4 and V is TRBV20-1, with 8 bases lining up with TRBD1. The length of the CDR3 is 14 residues. After removal of 3 bases from V and 5 bases from J, the junction contained 5 bases not matched to a gene. Germline CDR1 and CDR2: DFQATT and SNEGSKA (reference sequence). CDR3 sequence: CSASGQGGNEKLFF. DNA of the CDR3: TGCAGTGCTAGTGGACAGGGCGGGAATGAAAAACTGTTTTTT.

This chain joins TRBV27 and TRBJ2-7; possibly TRBD1 for D (6 bases). V lost 6 bases and J 2 bases, leaving 8 bases between the germline ends. Germline lookup yields CDR1 MNHEY and CDR2 SMNVEV (reference sequence). The CDR3 length is 12 residues. In DNA, the CDR3 is TGTGCCAGCAGGGACAGTACCTACGAGCAGTACTTC. Its translation is CASRDSTYEQYF.

The rearrangement joins TRBV5-1 to TRBJ1-2, with 8 bases aligning to TRBD1. Germline loops: CDR1 SGHRS, CDR2 YFSETQ. With V trimmed by 3 bases and J by 8 bases, 6 bases remained unmatched. This CDR3 is built from 13 residues. The CDR3 sequence: CASSYSGGDGYTF. The CDR3 DNA reads TGCGCCAGCAGCTACTCAGGGGGCGACGGCTACACCTTC.

V is TRBV24-1 and J is TRBJ2-3; 11 bases match TRBD2. V lost 4 bases and J lost 4; bases outside the gene matches: 6. Germline-derived CDR1 and CDR2 are KGHDR and SFDVKD. This CDR3 has 16 residues. The CDR3 DNA is TGTGCCACCAGTGACAGTCTAGCGGGAGGCCCAGATACGCAGTATTTT. Translated: CATSDSLAGGPDTQYF.

The rearrangement uses TRBV3-1 (or the pseudogene TRBV3-2) and TRBJ2-1; 9 bases line up with TRBD2. Trimming took 3 bases from V and 7 from J; bases not matched to a gene: 10. The germline V gene encodes CDR1 LGHDT and CDR2 YNNKEL (reference sequence). The CDR3 is 16 residues long. The CDR3 coding sequence is TGTGCCAGCAGCCATTTACTAGCGGGCGAAGGAAATGAGCAGTTCTTC. Protein sequence: CASSHLLAGEGNEQFF.

The CDR3 region is CASSSHRGVPKRSQYF. In nucleotides, the CDR3 is TGTGCCAGCAGCTCCCATCGGGGGGTCCCCAAAAGGTCCCAGTACTTC. The chain recombines TRBV7-8 with TRBJ2-5; 7 bases fit TRBD2. Trimming cost V 4 bases and J 9 bases; bases outside gene matches: 17. The germline V gene has CDR1 SGHVS and CDR2 FQNEAQ. CDR3 length equals 16 residues.

This clone was picked up one time. V is TRBV6-5 and J is TRBJ1-4; D may be TRBD1 (5 bases). CDR3 length equals 14 residues. Germline lookup yields CDR1 MNHEY and CDR2 SVGAGI. Trimming left V 6 bases short and J 0 bases short, with 8 bases between. The CDR3 loop is CASRDIATNEKLFF. DNA of the CDR3: TGTGCCAGCAGGGACATTGCAACTAATGAAAAACTGTTTTTT.

A few counts support this clone. The rearrangement joins TRBV30 to TRBJ1-1; D remains ambiguous. Deletions cut 0 bases from V and 0 bases from J, with 5 bases between. The germline CDR1 and CDR2 sequences are GTSNPN and SVGIG (reference sequence). This CDR3 has 13 amino acids. In nucleotides, the CDR3 is TGTGCCTGGAGTGTACTAATGAACACTGAAGCTTTCTTT. Translation: CAWSVLMNTEAFF.

The genes are TRBV19 and TRBJ1-1; D call uncertain. The germline V gene has CDR1 LNHDA and CDR2 SQIVND (reference sequence). The V and J ends lost 5 bases and 6 bases respectively, with 13 bases between them. The CDR3 consists of 13 residues. The chain's CDR3 is CASSVSSLSEAFF. CDR3 nucleotides: TGTGCCAGTAGTGTTTCGAGTCTATCTGAAGCTTTCTTT.

This chain links TRBV11-3 with TRBJ2-5, with 9 bases that match TRBD1. Germline assignment: CDR1 SGHNT and CDR2 YENEEA. This CDR3 comprises 16 residues. Trimming at V came to 2 bases and at J to 0 bases, leaving 4 bases not matched to a gene. The chain's CDR3 is CASSLRWTGDQETQYF. In nucleotides, the CDR3 is TGTGCCAGCAGCTTAAGGTGGACAGGGGACCAAGAGACCCAGTACTTC.